This TCR beta chain is from a study of cytomegalovirus exposure and HLA in healthy donors (dated by TCRdb to 2016 to 2017). General notes on the study: An earlier analysis of approximately 550 of the donors reported 250 to 300 Gb of sequence data and 120 million or so unique TCR beta sequences from about 179 million T cells. In a later genetic analysis, genome-wide SNP genotypes for about 55% of the roughly 700 donors were used, and that subset was treated as a discovery cohort. In an earlier analysis of 587 of the donors, high-throughput TCR beta sequencing was used to judge whether each TCR beta V gene segment behaved as functional or pseudogenic. The number of typed donors differed by locus: about 629-630 for A, B, C, DRB1 and DQB1; 522 for DQA1; over 600 for DPA1; and roughly 490 for DPB1. In addition to the first cohort of 666 subjects, a separate validation cohort of 120 different subjects was used. Donor age, sex, ethnicity and CMV serostatus were compiled together with the repertoire data. Of the roughly 420 genotyped donors, roughly 76% were placed in the genetic ancestry cluster associated with self-reported Caucasian donors. To predict cytomegalovirus infection status, the study brought together high-throughput TCR immunosequencing, statistical association of individual TCRs with disease status, and machine learning. Class I and class II HLA loci were covered by the typing at four-digit resolution. Using immunosequencing, the study profiled T cell repertoires from around 680 subjects and related those repertoires to cytomegalovirus serostatus. The later analysis used no new phenotypic data to find candidate immune exposures, relying instead on TCR beta sequences and their occurrence across donors. A later analysis re-examined previously published TCR beta repertoires from around 670 donors and added high-resolution HLA genotyping to investigate patterns of TCR occurrence. All discovery cohort repertoires had been generated on a single sequencing platform. Roughly 300 gigabases of sequencing data and around 85 million unique TCR sequences made up an early release that covered under 750 HLA-typed donors. Four to six DR-DQ haplotypes were handled as single units for association and clustering, since linkage in the cohort was strong. Among roughly 400 genotyped donors of the cohort, an average of roughly 240,000 unique TCR beta nucleotide sequences were sequenced per donor, around 20% of them non-productive. The study aimed to test whether cataloging public T cell receptors could reveal signatures of past pathogen exposure. Study-wide conclusions, independent of this receptor: Approximately 18 rarely observed V segments, including chromosome 9 orphons, were excluded from the earlier analysis of about 600 of the donors because counts were too low. The sequencing pipeline was judged likely to have produced a cluster of highly shared sequence variants as a technical artifact. A total of roughly 160 TCR beta chains were listed by the study as associated with cytomegalovirus. Sequencing depth was assumed to be roughly uniform across donors in the presence/absence analyses, though that assumption may not hold. Because some donors lacked HLA typing at each locus, the association tests relied only on the typed subset. In a later analysis, the rate of TCR association differed among HLA loci, with DRB1 alleles having the most associated TCRs and HLA-C alleles having the fewest. In a later genetic analysis, fewer N-insertions in productive TCRs were reported among donors in an Asian-associated ancestry cluster than the roughly 700-donor mean. At a false discovery rate of 0.05, a later analysis linked approximately 18,000 TCR beta sequences to specific HLA alleles. Assigning TCR associations to individual alleles was difficult when HLA alleles, especially DR and DQ, strongly co-occurred. According to the authors, the approach could potentially be generalized to other disease states and immunological phenotypes. The classifier was reported to diagnose cytomegalovirus status with high specificity and sensitivity in both the original and validation cohorts. A few of the identified cytomegalovirus-associated TCR beta chains were confirmed in vitro to be specific for cytomegalovirus antigens. The cohort was sequenced for TCR beta chains only, and without alpha or paired-chain data the features that could be detected were limited. Because the 87-base-pair reads could not distinguish some IMGT-functional V segments, including TRBV6-2 and TRBV6-3, those segments were excluded. A further reported finding was that TCR beta sequences accurately predicted the HLA-A and HLA-B alleles for most subjects in the first cohort. In a later analysis, several top co-occurrence clusters were reported to appear linked to parvovirus B19, influenza, CMV and Epstein-Barr virus. In a later analysis, HLA-associated TCR beta chains were found to be more clonally expanded and to have lower generation probabilities than equally common non-associated chains. For the cohort, immune exposure information was limited to CMV serostatus. Most TCR sequences were observed very rarely across donors, whereas some public TCRs were present in many individuals. Most CMV-associated TCR beta chains appeared to be HLA-restricted in a later analysis, and the HLA associations seemed to be driven largely by CMV exposure. In an earlier analysis of more than 500 of the donors, most TCR beta V segments appeared in productive rearrangements about 87% or about 30% of the time, broadly matching IMGT annotations. Correlated functional status among segregating V segments might reflect linkage disequilibrium, but an unknown experimental factor could not be ruled out. In a later genetic analysis, a missense DCLRE1C variant was associated with V-gene and J-gene trimming of TCR beta chains, and the association was replicated in an independent cohort.

Cut back by 9 bases and 4 bases, the V and J ends lie 18 bases apart. The CDR3 goes from the cysteine to the phenylalanine over 14 residues. Of the read, only the CDR3 DNA is kept; its 42 bases are in frame from base 1. CDR1 and CDR2, looked up from the germline V gene, are MDHEN and SYDVKM. Regarding this clone: Its target antigen remains unknown. Base qualities are missing; no much larger clone stands one base away.

The library was prepared using the immunoSEQ multiplex PCR assay. The multiplex PCR relied on a mix of 60 forward primers for TCR Vbeta segments and 13 reverse primers for TCR Jbeta segments. The CDR3 region of rearranged TCR beta genes was amplified from genomic DNA by a multiplex PCR assay. Amplified TCR beta libraries were sequenced as 87-base-pair reads on the Illumina HiSeq System. Under the source paper's analysis protocol: Across the 700 or so repertoires, a later analysis counted tens of millions of unique TCR beta chains, some 11 million of which were shared by at least two donors. Raw reads were error-corrected and collapsed into unique sequences by a nearest-neighbor algorithm in which closely related sequences were merged to remove PCR and sequencing errors. To assign V, D and J gene segments, CDR3 sequences were aligned to IMGT reference sequences. For a sequence to be retained, a match of at least six nucleotides was required to both a V gene segment and a J gene segment. A rearrangement counted as productive if the CDR3 had no stop codons and remained in frame with V and J, and every other rearrangement counted as non-productive. Following IMGT convention, CDR3 was defined as the stretch from the second conserved V-encoded cysteine to the conserved J-encoded phenylalanine. The earlier analysis of some 600 of the donors excluded sequences that lacked an unambiguous match to a single V gene segment. In an earlier analysis of more than 500 of the donors, a V segment was called functional when productive rearrangements were above 56.7%, and segregating when the standard deviation between donors exceeded 5%. A statistical classification framework was built to diagnose cytomegalovirus status from the catalog of TCR beta chain sequences. In a later analysis, V and J genes were assigned by comparing TCR nucleotide sequences against IMGT/GENE-DB human TR gene sequences. Using the TCRdist pipeline, a later analysis assigned CDR3 sequences along with most-parsimonious VDJ recombination scenarios. In a later analysis, each TCR beta chain was defined by its CDR3 amino acid sequence together with its V-gene family, and reads lacking a unique V-gene family were excluded. A later analysis removed several hundred highly shared, low-generation-probability nucleotide sequences to deal with suspected cross-contamination and a sequencing artifact. A later analysis calculated a clonal expansion index for each public chain from normalized within-repertoire ranks of inferred template counts. In a later analysis, generation probabilities were computed using a VDJ recombination model fitted to out-of-frame rearrangements, and the results were checked against IGoR. Hypergeometric tests were used in a later analysis to score TCR-TCR, TCR-HLA and TCR-CMV co-occurrence, with a repertoire-size bias correction applied to the TCR pairs. A later analysis estimated false discovery rates by permuting HLA or CMV assignments 20 times. In a later analysis, co-occurring TCRs were grouped using DBSCAN, with TCRdist sequence similarity added in when clustering inside HLA-allele-positive subsets. Repertoires with fewer than 30,000 or more than 120,000 public chains, plus five repertoires with anomalous nucleotide sharing, were excluded from co-occurrence clustering. Here the immuneACCESS table is served through TCRdb, limited to in-frame sequences with V and J called. Missing clones are a known gap in these copies; in checked studies unresolved V genes cover under half, and the rest lacks a known reason. D and trimming were read from the DNA, whereas the V and J calls and clone size are those reported in that table. A total of around 120,000 clones appear in this sample, 82% of them only once. Roughly 10% of the sample lies in the top ten.

The cohort comprised 670 or so healthy bone marrow donors. At the time of sampling, every cohort member was nominally healthy, though immune exposures that went unrecorded were likely present. The donor was CMV seropositive and belonged to the group of 250 to 300 seropositive cohort members. A peripheral blood sample was collected from each donor, and TCR beta sequencing was performed on peripheral blood mononuclear cells. Genomic DNA was extracted from the blood cell samples with the Qiagen DNeasy Blood Extraction Kit. The source material was PBMCs. This receptor was identified in a male donor in good health and CMV-seropositive. The receptor chain draws on TRBV28 and TRBJ2-5; tentative D gene TRBD2, with 5 bases matching. The CDR3 reads as follows: CASWGSSRGETQYF. The nucleotide sequence reads as follows: TGTGCCAGTTGGGGATCGAGCCGGGGAGAGACCCAGTACTTC. Where the CDR3 stops, the reference TRBV28 and TRBJ2-5 genes take over; the full variable domain is DVKVTQSSRYLVKRTGEKVFLECVQDMDHENMFWYRQDPGLGLRLIYFSYDVKMKEKGDIPEGYSVSREKKERFSLILESASTNQTSMYLCASWGSSRGETQYFGPGTRLLVL.